Listed below are T cell receptor beta chains from one sample, sequenced in a study of cytomegalovirus exposure and HLA in healthy donors. The assay was immunoSEQ multiplex PCR, and TCRdb's table has in-frame clones only and misses some. The data hold some 130,000 clones, with about 80% observed a single time. Input material: PBMCs. The source of these receptors is a middle-aged man in good health and CMV-seronegative. Each CDR3 is given with its conserved first and last residue. Each record gives: clone size, J gene, V gene, CDR3 protein. The size entry is marked missing in some rows and otherwise reads once, few, many or a size class.

clone size: -; J gene: TRBJ2-5; V gene: TRBV7-2; CDR3 protein: CASSLGLAGQETQYF
clone size: -; J gene: TRBJ2-1; V gene: TRBV6-1; CDR3 protein: CASSGGLAGDNEQFF
clone size: -; J gene: TRBJ2-7; V gene: TRBV7-2; CDR3 protein: CASSTTGFSYEQYF
clone size: -; J gene: TRBJ2-1; V gene: TRBV30; CDR3 protein: CAWSPGVYEFF
clone size: -; J gene: TRBJ1-2; V gene: TRBV7-9; CDR3 protein: CASSGGDPWSYGYTF
clone size: few; J gene: TRBJ2-7; V gene: TRBV30; CDR3 protein: CAWSLAGSSYEQYF
clone size: -; J gene: TRBJ1-4; V gene: TRBV7-2; CDR3 protein: CASSLERTRGKLFF
clone size: -; J gene: TRBJ2-1; V gene: TRBV2; CDR3 protein: CASSVVNEQFF
clone size: -; J gene: TRBJ1-1; V gene: TRBV7-9; CDR3 protein: CAATPPGGPTEAFF
clone size: -; J gene: TRBJ2-3; V gene: TRBV5-1; CDR3 protein: CASSLVGPVDADTQYF
clone size: -; J gene: TRBJ2-1; V gene: TRBV2; CDR3 protein: CASSVSSFGNEQFF
clone size: -; J gene: TRBJ2-7; V gene: TRBV27; CDR3 protein: CASSFGAGDSYEQYF
clone size: -; J gene: TRBJ2-3; V gene: TRBV10-3; CDR3 protein: CAISLLRGSSTDTQYF
clone size: -; J gene: TRBJ2-5; V gene: TRBV5-4; CDR3 protein: CASSLTAGGKGTQYF
clone size: few; J gene: TRBJ2-5; V gene: TRBV19; CDR3 protein: CASTQGRGGETQYF
clone size: -; J gene: TRBJ2-2; V gene: TRBV28; CDR3 protein: CASSLVTSNTGELFF
clone size: -; J gene: TRBJ2-3; V gene: TRBV10-3; CDR3 protein: CAISAGTSGGSTDTQYF
clone size: few; J gene: TRBJ1-4; V gene: TRBV5-6; CDR3 protein: CASSLLGAGEKLFF
clone size: -; J gene: TRBJ1-1; V gene: TRBV4-1; CDR3 protein: CASSQYPKTGGPTTEAFF
clone size: -; J gene: TRBJ2-3; V gene: TRBV4-1; CDR3 protein: CASSQDSGRAWGTDTQYF
clone size: -; J gene: TRBJ2-5; V gene: TRBV5-1; CDR3 protein: CASSYGMGLAGPDQETQYF
clone size: -; J gene: TRBJ2-7; V gene: TRBV18; CDR3 protein: CASSPSPEEGNEQYF
clone size: -; J gene: TRBJ1-2; V gene: TRBV6-6; CDR3 protein: CASSAPAQGNGYTF
clone size: -; J gene: TRBJ2-5; V gene: TRBV4-1; CDR3 protein: CASSQGPRGGETQYF
clone size: -; J gene: TRBJ2-7; V gene: TRBV6-5; CDR3 protein: CASSPTGSYEQYF
clone size: -; J gene: TRBJ2-5; V gene: TRBV30; CDR3 protein: CAWGGWTSGSSGGTQYF
clone size: -; J gene: TRBJ1-1; V gene: TRBV11-2; CDR3 protein: CASIFTTGVEAFF
clone size: few; J gene: TRBJ1-1; V gene: TRBV29-1; CDR3 protein: CSATGGLNTEAFF
clone size: -; J gene: TRBJ2-6; V gene: TRBV7-9; CDR3 protein: CASSPGGHSGANVLTF
clone size: -; J gene: TRBJ1-2; V gene: TRBV28; CDR3 protein: CASSSGGGSYGYTF
clone size: -; J gene: TRBJ1-3; V gene: TRBV18; CDR3 protein: CASSLGQGENTIYF
clone size: -; J gene: TRBJ2-1; V gene: TRBV11-3; CDR3 protein: CASSLTSSYNEQFF
clone size: few; J gene: TRBJ1-1; V gene: TRBV30; CDR3 protein: CAWLGQGRTEAFF
clone size: -; J gene: TRBJ1-5; V gene: TRBV4-1; CDR3 protein: CASSQLAGQPINQPQHF
clone size: once; J gene: TRBJ2-7; V gene: TRBV19; CDR3 protein: CASSKGQGAYEQYF
clone size: -; J gene: TRBJ1-5; V gene: TRBV19; CDR3 protein: CASSIQGGNQPQHF
clone size: -; J gene: TRBJ2-1; V gene: TRBV5-6; CDR3 protein: CASSFVSAGRYNEQFF
clone size: -; J gene: TRBJ2-1; V gene: TRBV6-5; CDR3 protein: CASSYSRASGSNEQFF
clone size: -; J gene: TRBJ2-1; V gene: TRBV28; CDR3 protein: CASSLAAGGYYNEQFF
clone size: once; J gene: TRBJ1-2; V gene: TRBV19; CDR3 protein: CASQSPDRGPYGYTF
clone size: -; J gene: TRBJ1-2; V gene: TRBV19; CDR3 protein: CASSMDNRPRGYTF
clone size: -; J gene: TRBJ1-2; V gene: TRBV27; CDR3 protein: CASSLEAGYGYTF
clone size: -; J gene: TRBJ1-1; V gene: TRBV5-1; CDR3 protein: CASSTGGDSYTEAFF
clone size: -; J gene: TRBJ1-1; V gene: TRBV7-2; CDR3 protein: CASSLVSGLNTEAFF
clone size: -; J gene: TRBJ2-2; V gene: TRBV6-5; CDR3 protein: CASFDRGQNGELFF
clone size: -; J gene: TRBJ2-5; V gene: TRBV7-6; CDR3 protein: CASSLEGQGLQETQYF
clone size: -; J gene: TRBJ2-7; V gene: TRBV2; CDR3 protein: CASMAGTYEQYF
clone size: -; J gene: TRBJ1-1; V gene: TRBV6-5; CDR3 protein: CASSYGTGAEAFF
clone size: -; J gene: TRBJ2-7; V gene: TRBV2; CDR3 protein: CASSPGRASYEQYF
clone size: -; J gene: TRBJ2-6; V gene: TRBV6-1; CDR3 protein: CATWDWAGANVLTF
clone size: -; J gene: TRBJ2-7; V gene: TRBV11-2; CDR3 protein: CASSLAGVAAYYEQYF
clone size: -; J gene: TRBJ2-6; V gene: TRBV28; CDR3 protein: CASSPPGGAESGANVLTF
clone size: few; J gene: TRBJ2-3; V gene: TRBV9; CDR3 protein: CASSVDLDTQYF
clone size: -; J gene: TRBJ2-3; V gene: TRBV28; CDR3 protein: CASSWGGKPLTSTDTQYF